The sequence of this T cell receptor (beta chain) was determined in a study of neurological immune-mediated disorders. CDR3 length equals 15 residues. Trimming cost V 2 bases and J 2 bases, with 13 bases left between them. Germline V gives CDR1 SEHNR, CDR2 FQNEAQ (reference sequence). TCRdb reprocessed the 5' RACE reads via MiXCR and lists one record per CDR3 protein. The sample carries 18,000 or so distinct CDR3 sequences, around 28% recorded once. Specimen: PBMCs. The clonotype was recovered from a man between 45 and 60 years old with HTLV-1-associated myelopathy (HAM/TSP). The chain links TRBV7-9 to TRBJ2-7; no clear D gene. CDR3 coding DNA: TGTGCCAGCAGCTTAATAGGAATATTCGCCTACGAGCAGTACTTC. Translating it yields CASSLIGIFAYEQYF.